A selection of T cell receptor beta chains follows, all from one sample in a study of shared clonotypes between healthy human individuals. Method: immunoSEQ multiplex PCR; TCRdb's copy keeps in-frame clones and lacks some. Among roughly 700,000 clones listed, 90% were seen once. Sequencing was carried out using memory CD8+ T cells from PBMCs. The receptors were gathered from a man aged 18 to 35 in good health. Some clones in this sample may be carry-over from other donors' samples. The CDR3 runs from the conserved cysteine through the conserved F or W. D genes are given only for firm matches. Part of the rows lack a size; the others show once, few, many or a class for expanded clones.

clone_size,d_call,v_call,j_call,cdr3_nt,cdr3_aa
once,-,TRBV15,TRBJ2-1,TGTGCCACTGCGGTGGGACGGATAAATGAGCAGTTCTTC,CATAVGRINEQFF
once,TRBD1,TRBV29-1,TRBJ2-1,TGCAGCGCGCTATATTACGACAGGGGGGGTGAGCAGTTCTTC,CSALYYDRGGEQFF
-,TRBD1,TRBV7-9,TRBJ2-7,TGTGCCAGCAGCCACCCCGGAGGACAGGGGGCGCTTAGGTCCTACGAGCAGTACTTC,CASSHPGGQGALRSYEQYF
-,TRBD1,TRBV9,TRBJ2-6,TGTGCCAGCAGCGGGGTTCCAACACGGACAGGGGAAAGGTCTGGGGCCAACGTCCTGACTTTC,CASSGVPTRTGERSGANVLTF
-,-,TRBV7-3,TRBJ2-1,TGTGCCAGCAGCCCCGCACCTGAGTTTAGCAATGAGCAGTTCTTC,CASSPAPEFSNEQFF
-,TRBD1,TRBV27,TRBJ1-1,TGTGCCAGCAGTTTAGTCAGGGGGCAGTCTCCTGAAGCTTTCTTT,CASSLVRGQSPEAFF
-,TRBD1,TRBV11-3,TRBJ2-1,TGTGCCAGCAGCCGACAGGGGATGGGGAACAATGAGCAGTTCTTC,CASSRQGMGNNEQFF
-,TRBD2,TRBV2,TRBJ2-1,TGTGCCAGCAGAGGAGCGGGAGATGTCAATGAGCAGTTCTTC,CASRGAGDVNEQFF
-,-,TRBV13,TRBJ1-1,TGTGCCAGCAGCCCCCTAGGGCCTGCGAACACTGAAGCTTTCTTT,CASSPLGPANTEAFF
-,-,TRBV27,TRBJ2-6,TGTGCCAGCAGCGGCTGGGGGGCCCAATTTCTGGGGGCCAACGTCCTGACTTTC,CASSGWGAQFLGANVLTF
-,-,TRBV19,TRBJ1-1,TGTGCCAGTAGTGTTAGGGACTCAGGGACTGAAGCTTTCTTT,CASSVRDSGTEAFF
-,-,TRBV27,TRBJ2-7,TGTGCCAGCAGGGGCGTCCCCCGGGCCTCCCAAAAGGAGCAGTACTTC,CASRGVPRASQKEQYF
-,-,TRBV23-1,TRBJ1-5,TGCGCCAGCAGTCATCCTGAAGATCAGCCCCAGCATTTT,CASSHPEDQPQHF
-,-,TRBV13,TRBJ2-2,TGTGCCAGCAGCTCTAATAGTTTAGGGACCTCAGATCACGGGGAGCTGTTTTTT,CASSSNSLGTSDHGELFF
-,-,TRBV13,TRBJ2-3,TGTGCCAGCAGCTTAAACTCCCTGGCTAGCGGCACAGATACGCAGTATTTT,CASSLNSLASGTDTQYF
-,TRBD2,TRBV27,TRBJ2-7,TGTGCCAGCAGCCCCCTTAGCGGGAGTCGCCCCCACTACGAGCAGTACTTC,CASSPLSGSRPHYEQYF
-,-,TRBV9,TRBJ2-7,TGTGCCAGCAGCGCGGGGGACGTAGTACACGAGCAGTACTTC,CASSAGDVVHEQYF
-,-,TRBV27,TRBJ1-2,TGTGCCAGCAGTTTAGCCCCGGGAGCCCCTAACTATGGCTACACCTTC,CASSLAPGAPNYGYTF
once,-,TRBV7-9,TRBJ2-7,TGTGCCAGCAGCTTATGGGATAGGGCGAAAGGGGATTTGGGGGAGCAGTACTTC,CASSLWDRAKGDLGEQYF
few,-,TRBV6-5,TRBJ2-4,TGTGCCAGCAGTTACTCGAATCAGAGGGACATTCAGTACTTC,CASSYSNQRDIQYF